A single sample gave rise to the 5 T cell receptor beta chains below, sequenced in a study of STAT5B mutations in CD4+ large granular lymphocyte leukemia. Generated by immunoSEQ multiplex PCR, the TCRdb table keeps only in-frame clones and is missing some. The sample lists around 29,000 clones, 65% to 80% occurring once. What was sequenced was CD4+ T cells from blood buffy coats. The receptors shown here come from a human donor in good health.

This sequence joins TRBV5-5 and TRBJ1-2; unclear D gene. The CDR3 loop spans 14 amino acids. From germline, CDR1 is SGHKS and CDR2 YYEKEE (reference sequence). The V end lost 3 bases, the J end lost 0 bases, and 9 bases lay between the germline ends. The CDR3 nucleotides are TGTGCCAGCAGCTCGGCGATCGCTAACTATGGCTACACCTTC. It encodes CASSSAIANYGYTF.

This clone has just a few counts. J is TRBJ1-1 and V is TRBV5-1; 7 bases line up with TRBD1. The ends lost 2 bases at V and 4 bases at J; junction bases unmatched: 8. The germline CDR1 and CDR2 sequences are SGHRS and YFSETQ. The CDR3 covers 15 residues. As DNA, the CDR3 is TGCGCCAGCAGCTTAGAGACAGGGATGAGCACTGAAGCTTTCTTT. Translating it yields CASSLETGMSTEAFF.

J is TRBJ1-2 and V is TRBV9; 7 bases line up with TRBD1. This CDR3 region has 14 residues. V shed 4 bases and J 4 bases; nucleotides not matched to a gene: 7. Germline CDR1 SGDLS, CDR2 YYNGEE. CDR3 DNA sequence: TGTGCCAGCAGCTCCGAGACAGGGATCTATGGCTACACCTTC. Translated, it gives CASSSETGIYGYTF.

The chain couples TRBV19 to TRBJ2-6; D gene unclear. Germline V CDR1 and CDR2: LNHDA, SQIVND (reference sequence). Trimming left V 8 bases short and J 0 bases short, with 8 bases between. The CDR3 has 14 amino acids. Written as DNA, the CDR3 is TGTGCCAGTCAGACGTTCTCTGGGGCCAACGTCCTGACTTTC. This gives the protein CASQTFSGANVLTF.

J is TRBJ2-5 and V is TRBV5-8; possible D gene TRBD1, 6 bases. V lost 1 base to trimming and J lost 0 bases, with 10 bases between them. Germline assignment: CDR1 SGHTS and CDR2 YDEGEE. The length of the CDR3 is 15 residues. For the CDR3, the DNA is TGTGCCAGCAGCTTGACAGGGCAAAACCAAGAGACCCAGTACTTC. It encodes CASSLTGQNQETQYF.